This is a list of T cell receptor beta chains from one sample in a study of identical twins. From the 5' RACE reads, TCRdb called clonotypes with MiXCR, one entry per CDR3 protein. The top ten clones hold around 5.4% of a sample with approximately 220,000 distinct CDR3 sequences, 6.5% to 9% of them seen once. These data were also reused for a study on yellow fever vaccine responses in identical twins.

The sequencing sample was made of CD8+ T cells sorted from blood. The source of these receptors is a young woman in good health. CDR3s include the opening cysteine and the closing phenylalanine or tryptophan. Fields, in order: D gene, CDR3 length, V gene, clone size, J gene, CDR3 DNA, CDR3 protein. D genes are given only for firm matches. A clone size is listed for some rows: how often the clone was seen (once, few, many), or a class if it is expanded.

-	15	TRBV28	many	TRBJ2-7	TGTGCCAGCAGTTTTGGGGGTAGCTATAGGGTGGAGCAGTACTTC	CASSFGGSYRVEQYF
-	14	TRBV29-1	few	TRBJ2-5	TGCAGCGTTGAAGGGACAGCGGTTAAAGAGACCCAGTACTTC	CSVEGTAVKETQYF
-	15	TRBV28	few	TRBJ2-2	TGTGCCAGCAGTTTAGACAGCCCGAACACCGGGGAGCTGTTTTTT	CASSLDSPNTGELFF
-	14	TRBV27	few	TRBJ1-2	TGTGCCAGCAGTTTGAGAGTTGGGGACTATGGCTACACCTTC	CASSLRVGDYGYTF
-	13	TRBV27	many	TRBJ2-4	TGTGCCAGCAGCCGAGGGCCTAGAAGCATTCAGTACTTC	CASSRGPRSIQYF
-	14	TRBV18	-	TRBJ2-1	TGTGCCAGCTCACCAAGGGGTTCCGTCAATGAGCAGTTCTTC	CASSPRGSVNEQFF
-	13	TRBV7-6	many	TRBJ2-1	TGTGCCAGCAGCCCCGCCCGCTACAATGAGCAGTTCTTC	CASSPARYNEQFF
TRBD2	15	TRBV9	few	TRBJ2-1	TGTGCCAGCAGCGTAGTGAGCGGGAGTTACAATGAGCAGTTCTTC	CASSVVSGSYNEQFF
-	14	TRBV5-6	many	TRBJ1-2	TGTGCCAGCAGCTTCAAGGAGAGTTATTATGGCTACACCTTC	CASSFKESYYGYTF
-	14	TRBV12-3/TRBV12-4	-	TRBJ1-2	TGTGCCAGCAGTTTTGGACCTGGTAACTATGGCTACACCTTC	CASSFGPGNYGYTF
-	11	TRBV18	few	TRBJ2-3	TGTGCCAGCTCACCGAGGTATACGCAGTATTTT	CASSPRYTQYF
TRBD1	15	TRBV27	few	TRBJ2-7	TGTGCCAGCAGCTGGAGGACAGGGGGCTCCTACGAGCAGTACTTC	CASSWRTGGSYEQYF
-	15	TRBV10-3	-	TRBJ2-3	TGTGCCATCAGTGAGGGCGGGACAGTCACAGATACGCAGTATTTT	CAISEGGTVTDTQYF
-	20	TRBV11-1	many	TRBJ2-6	TGTGCCAGCAGCTTCCCCAGGGCAACGCCACTGTTCTCTGGGGCCAACGTCCTGACTTTC	CASSFPRATPLFSGANVLTF
-	13	TRBV28	few	TRBJ1-1	TGTGCCAGCAGTTTGGCCCGATTTGGTGAAGCTTTCTTT	CASSLARFGEAFF
TRBD1	17	TRBV25-1	many	TRBJ2-2	TGTGCCAGCAGTGTCCCCGGACAGGACTCGAACACCGGGGAGCTGTTTTTT	CASSVPGQDSNTGELFF
TRBD1	14	TRBV5-7	few	TRBJ1-4	TGTGCCAGCAGCTTTACAGGGGCTCTTGAAAAACTGTTTTTT	CASSFTGALEKLFF
-	13	TRBV2	few	TRBJ1-1	TGTGCCAGCACGTTTCGACAGAACACTGAAGCTTTCTTT	CASTFRQNTEAFF
-	16	TRBV12-3/TRBV12-4	many	TRBJ2-2	TGTGCCAGCACCCTCCCCCGCAGGGGATTCAGCGGGGAGCTGTTTTTT	CASTLPRRGFSGELFF
-	15	TRBV12-3/TRBV12-4	many	TRBJ2-1	TGTGCCAGCAGTCCGCCCGGGACTCTCTACAATGAGCAGTTCTTC	CASSPPGTLYNEQFF
-	14	TRBV4-2	-	TRBJ1-4	TGTGCCAGCAGCCCATCCCAGGCCGGTGAAAAACTGTTTTTT	CASSPSQAGEKLFF
TRBD1	15	TRBV24-1	many	TRBJ2-1	TGTGCCACCAGTGAACTGACTCGACAGGGGGATGAGCAGTTCTTC	CATSELTRQGDEQFF
-	15	TRBV24-1	few	TRBJ1-6	TGTGCCACCAGGGAGAGGTCGGGGAATAATTCACCCCTCCACTTT	CATRERSGNNSPLHF
-	13	TRBV20-1	few	TRBJ2-7	TGCAGTGCTAGCCAGGGTTTTACCTACGAGCAGTACTTC	CSASQGFTYEQYF
-	15	TRBV10-1	many	TRBJ2-3	TGCGCCAGCAGTGAGGGAGAATCAGACACAGATACGCAGTATTTT	CASSEGESDTDTQYF
TRBD1	14	TRBV12-3/TRBV12-4	few	TRBJ2-7	TGTGCCAGCGGGCTGGGACAGGGGGTGGACGAGCAGTACTTC	CASGLGQGVDEQYF
-	14	TRBV27	few	TRBJ2-3	TGTGCCAGCAGTTTCGGTCTAGCTGAAGATACGCAGTATTTT	CASSFGLAEDTQYF
-	13	TRBV20-1	many	TRBJ2-3	TGCAGTGCTAGGCTGCGGAACACAGATACGCAGTATTTT	CSARLRNTDTQYF
-	18	TRBV3-1	many	TRBJ2-3	TGTGCCAGCAGCCAAGGCCGTTCTTCCAGGGGCATCACAGATACGCAGTATTTT	CASSQGRSSRGITDTQYF
-	14	TRBV7-9	-	TRBJ2-7	TGTGCCAGCAGCTCTCGGCCAGCGGAGTACGAGCAGTACTTC	CASSSRPAEYEQYF
-	13	TRBV4-1	many	TRBJ1-5	TGCGCCAGCAGCCAAGATCCGGCTAAGTCCCAGCATTTT	CASSQDPAKSQHF
-	13	TRBV7-2	many	TRBJ2-5	TGTGCCAGCAGCTTACAGGGTTTGGAGACCCAGTACTTC	CASSLQGLETQYF
-	14	TRBV20-1	many	TRBJ1-5	TGCAGTGCTAGAGACGGGAATAGCAATCAGCCCCAGCATTTT	CSARDGNSNQPQHF
-	17	TRBV7-2	-	TRBJ2-2	TGTGCCAGCAGCTTAGCATCGGTGGGGGGGCGCACCGGGGAGCTGTTTTTT	CASSLASVGGRTGELFF
-	12	TRBV11-2	-	TRBJ1-1	TGTGCCAGCAGCTTAGGATGGACCGAAGCTTTCTTT	CASSLGWTEAFF
-	13	TRBV20-1	-	TRBJ2-7	TGCAGTGTGGGACCCTCAAGCTCCTACGAGCAGTACTTC	CSVGPSSSYEQYF
-	18	TRBV5-1	many	TRBJ2-7	TGCGCCAGCAGCTCGGTTCCGACGGACTACGCAAATGGCTACGAGCAGTACTTC	CASSSVPTDYANGYEQYF
TRBD2	14	TRBV7-6	-	TRBJ2-5	TGTGCCAGCAGCCTCTGGGGAGGGACAGAGACCCAGTACTTC	CASSLWGGTETQYF
-	14	TRBV11-2	many	TRBJ2-1	TGTGCCAGCAGCTTACCCTCGGCCTACAATGAGCAGTTCTTC	CASSLPSAYNEQFF
-	15	TRBV7-9	many	TRBJ2-1	TGTGCCAGCAGCTTTGTCGGGACTTACTACAATGAGCGGTTCTTC	CASSFVGTYYNERFF
-	13	TRBV20-1	-	TRBJ2-1	TGCAGTGCTAGGAAAAGTTATATCAATGAGCAGTTCTTC	CSARKSYINEQFF
TRBD1	15	TRBV24-1	-	TRBJ2-4	TGTGCCACCAGTGATTTTAGGGACAGTAAAAACATTCAGTACTTC	CATSDFRDSKNIQYF
-	16	TRBV23-1	-	TRBJ1-2	TGCGCCAGCAGTCAGATAGGACAGAGACCTAACTATGGCTACACCTTC	CASSQIGQRPNYGYTF
TRBD2	14	TRBV4-1	many	TRBJ2-5	TGCGCCAGCAGTTTTTCCAGCGGGAAGGAGACCCAGTACTTC	CASSFSSGKETQYF
TRBD2	15	TRBV2	-	TRBJ2-1	TGTGCCAGCATCCCCGGCGGGGGGGCCAGGAATGAGCAGTTCTTC	CASIPGGGARNEQFF
TRBD2	16	TRBV4-1	few	TRBJ2-3	TGCGCCAGCAGCCAAGATGGCGGGACGGGAGGGGATACGCAGTATTTT	CASSQDGGTGGDTQYF